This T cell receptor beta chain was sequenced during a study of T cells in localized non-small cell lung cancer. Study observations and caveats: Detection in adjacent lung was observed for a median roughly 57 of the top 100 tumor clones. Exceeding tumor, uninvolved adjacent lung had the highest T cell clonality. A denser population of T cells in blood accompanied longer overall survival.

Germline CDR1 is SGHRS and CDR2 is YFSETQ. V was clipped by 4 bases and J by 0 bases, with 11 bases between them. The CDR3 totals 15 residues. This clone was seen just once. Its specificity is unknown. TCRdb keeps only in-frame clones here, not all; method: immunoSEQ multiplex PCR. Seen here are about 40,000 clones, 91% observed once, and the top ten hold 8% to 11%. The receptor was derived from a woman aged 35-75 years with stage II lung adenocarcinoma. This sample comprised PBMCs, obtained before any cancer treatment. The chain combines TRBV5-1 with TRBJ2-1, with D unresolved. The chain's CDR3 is CASSLLKSSYNEQFF. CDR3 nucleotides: TGCGCCAGCAGCCTATTGAAGAGCTCCTACAATGAGCAGTTCTTC.